Listed here is a single T cell receptor (beta chain). Time point specified: 2014-2015 season, pre-vaccination. The data stem from a study of follicular helper T cells after annual influenza vaccination. Libraries were prepared by immunoSEQ multiplex PCR; TCRdb keeps only in-frame clonotypes and omits some of them. Among some 15,000 clones listed, about four fifths were seen once. Trimming took 0 bases from V and 9 from J, leaving 10 bases between them. The CDR3 consists of 14 residues. The V gene's germline CDR1 is SGHRS and CDR2 YFSETQ. J is TRBJ1-6 and V is TRBV5-1, with a possible D match to TRBD1 (5 bases). The clonotype comes from an adult who received the influenza vaccine. Sequencing used CXCR5- memory CD4+ T cells sorted from blood, obtained on the day of influenza vaccination. The CDR3 spells CASSLDPGGSPLHF. In DNA form, the CDR3 reads TGCGCCAGCAGCTTGGACCCGGGGGGTTCACCCCTCCACTTT. Supplemented by reference TRBV5-1 and TRBJ1-6, the full variable domain reads KAGVTQTPRYLIKTRGQQVTLSCSPISGHRSVSWYQQTPGQGLQFLFEYFSETQRNKGNFPGRFSGRQFSNSRSEMNVSTLELGDSALYLCASSLDPGGSPLHFGNGTRLTVT.